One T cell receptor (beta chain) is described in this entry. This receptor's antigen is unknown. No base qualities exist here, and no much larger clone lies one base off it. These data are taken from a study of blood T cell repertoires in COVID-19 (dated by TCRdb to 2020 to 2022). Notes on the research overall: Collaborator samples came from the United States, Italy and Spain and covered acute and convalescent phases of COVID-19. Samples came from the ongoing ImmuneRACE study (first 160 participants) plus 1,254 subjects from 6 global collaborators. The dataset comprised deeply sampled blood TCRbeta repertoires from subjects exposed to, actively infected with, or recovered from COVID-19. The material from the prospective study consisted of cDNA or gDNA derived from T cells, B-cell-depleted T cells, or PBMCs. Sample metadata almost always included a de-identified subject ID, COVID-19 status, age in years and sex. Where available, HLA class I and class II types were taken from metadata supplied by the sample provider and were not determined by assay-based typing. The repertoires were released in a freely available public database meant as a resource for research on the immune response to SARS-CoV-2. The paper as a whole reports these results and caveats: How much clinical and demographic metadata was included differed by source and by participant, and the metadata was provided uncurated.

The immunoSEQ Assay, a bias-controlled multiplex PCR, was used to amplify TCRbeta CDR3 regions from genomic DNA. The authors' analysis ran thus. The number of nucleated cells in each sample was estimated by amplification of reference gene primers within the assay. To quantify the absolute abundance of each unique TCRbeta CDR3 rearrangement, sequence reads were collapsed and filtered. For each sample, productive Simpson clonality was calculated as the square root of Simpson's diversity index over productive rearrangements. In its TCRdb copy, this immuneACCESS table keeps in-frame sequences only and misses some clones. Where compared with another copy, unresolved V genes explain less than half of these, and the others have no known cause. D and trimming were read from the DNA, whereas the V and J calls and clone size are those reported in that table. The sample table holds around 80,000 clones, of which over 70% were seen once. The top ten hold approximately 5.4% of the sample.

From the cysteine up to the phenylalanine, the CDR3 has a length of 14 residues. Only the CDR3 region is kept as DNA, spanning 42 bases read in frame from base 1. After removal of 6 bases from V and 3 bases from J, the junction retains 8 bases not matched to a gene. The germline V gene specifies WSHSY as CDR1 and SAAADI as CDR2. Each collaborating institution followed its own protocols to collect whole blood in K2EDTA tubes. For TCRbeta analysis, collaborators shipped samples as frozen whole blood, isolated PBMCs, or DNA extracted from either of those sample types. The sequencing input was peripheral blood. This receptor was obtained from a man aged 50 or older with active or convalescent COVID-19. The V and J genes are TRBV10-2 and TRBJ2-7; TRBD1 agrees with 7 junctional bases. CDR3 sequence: CASRETGSRYEQYF. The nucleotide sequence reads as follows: TGCGCCAGCAGGGAGACAGGGAGTCGCTACGAGCAGTACTTC.